The next 9 T cell receptor beta chains were all read from a single sample in a study of Ad26.COV2.S vaccination and SARS-CoV-2 variants (dated by TCRdb to the early 2020s). The treatment or condition label on this specimen signifies: around 19 received Ad26.COV2.S at low or high dose, single or two shots; 5 received placebo; per-sample allocation not given. For vaccine and placebo recipients, the sequenced repertoires came from samples collected on day 63 after the first injection. Receptor libraries were prepared by the immunoSEQ multiplex PCR assay. TCRdb provides this immuneACCESS table in a form limited to in-frame rearrangements. Some clones are lacking; in checked studies, under half of them reflect an unresolved V gene, and why the rest are absent is not known. The sample table records a few hundred thousand clones; around 86% of these occur just once. The ten largest account for approximately 3.6% of the sample.

This specimen consisted of peripheral blood, obtained in a trial of Ad26.COV2.S vaccine versus placebo. The receptors originated from a person between 18 and 65 years old who received the Ad26.COV2.S COVID-19 vaccine or a placebo.

The chain couples TRBV12-3 or TRBV12-4 to TRBJ1-1; D not resolved. This CDR3 comprises 13 residues. The V end was cut by 3 bases, the J end by 4 bases, with 9 bases between. This CDR3 is CASSFPESTEAFF. CDR3 bases: TGTGCCAGCAGTTTCCCGGAAAGCACTGAAGCTTTCTTT.

The gene calls are TRBV9 and TRBJ2-7; D perhaps matches TRBD1 (6 bases). V was cut by 0 bases and J by 0 bases, with 7 bases left in between. The CDR3 runs to 14 residues. In germline, CDR1 is SGDLS, CDR2 YYNGEE. The CDR3 DNA is TGTGCCAGCAGCGTAGACAGGGTCTCCTACGAGCAGTACTTC. Amino acid sequence: CASSVDRVSYEQYF.

This rearrangement joins TRBV7-2 to TRBJ2-7; 12 bases match TRBD2. The CDR3 loop spans 14 amino acids. After removal of 5 bases from V and 2 bases from J, the junction contained 1 base not matched to a gene. Germline V lookup: CDR1 SGHTA, CDR2 FQGNSA. CDR3 bases: TGTGCCAGCAGCCGGACTAGCGGGGCCTACGAGCAGTACTTC. Amino acids: CASSRTSGAYEQYF. Filled out from reference TRBV7-2 and TRBJ2-7, the complete variable domain reads GAGVSQSPSNKVTEKGKDVELRCDPISGHTALYWYRQSLGQGLEFLIYFQGNSAPDKSGLPSDRFSAERTGGSVSTLTIQRTQQEDSAVYLCASSRTSGAYEQYFGPGTRLTVT.

The rearrangement joins TRBV5-3 to TRBJ2-7; no clear D gene. TRBV5-3 is classed as an ORF, of uncertain function. This CDR3 spans 12 amino acids. Between the trimmed V and J ends, which lost 0 bases and 4 bases, there was a span of 5 bases. CDR3 DNA: TGTGCCAGAAGCTTGGCGGCATACGAGCAGTACTTC. Its translation is CARSLAAYEQYF.

The rearrangement links TRBV20-1 to TRBJ1-1, with a tentative D call TRBD1 (5 bases). CDR1 and CDR2 from the germline V gene are DFQATT and SNEGSKA (reference sequence). Trimming removed 2 bases at V and 10 bases at J, with 11 bases between. The CDR3 covers 11 residues. The CDR3 DNA reads TGCAGTGCTAGAACCCAGGGCGCAGCTTTCTTT. It translates to CSARTQGAAFF.

This clone was detected only a few times. The CDR3 is CASSWDRAPGNTIYF. The CDR3 DNA reads TGTGCCAGTAGTTGGGACAGGGCTCCCGGAAACACCATATATTTT. This chain links TRBV19 with TRBJ1-3; 9 nucleotides agree with TRBD1. CDR1 and CDR2 (germline): LNHDA, SQIVND (reference sequence). Trimming took 5 bases from V and 4 from J; bases not matched to a gene: 6. The length of the CDR3 is 15 residues.

This clone was counted once. V gene TRBV6-2 or TRBV6-3 combines with J gene TRBJ1-2; maybe TRBD1 (6 bases). V dropped 6 bases and J dropped 2 bases, with 22 bases sitting between them. This CDR3 comprises 17 residues. Germline V gene data show CDR1 as MNHEY and CDR2 as SVGEGT. The CDR3 reads CASSPALDRATNYGYTF. CDR3 bases: TGTGCCAGCAGCCCTGCCCTGGACAGAGCTACAAACTATGGCTACACCTTC.

The gene calls are TRBV4-3 and TRBJ1-1; 9 nucleotides line up with TRBD1. The CDR3 has 16 residues. CDR1 LGHNA and CDR2 YSLEER come from the germline V gene. After removal of 0 bases from V and 4 bases from J, the junction contained 6 bases not matched to a gene. Here the CDR3 reads CASSQDGTGFSTEAFF. CDR3 in DNA: TGCGCCAGCAGCCAAGACGGGACAGGGTTTAGCACTGAAGCTTTCTTT.

This chain uses TRBV30 with TRBJ1-5; the D is unclear. The CDR3 loop spans 11 amino acids. V lost 1 base to trimming and J lost 9 bases, with 7 bases between them. Germline assignment: CDR1 GTSNPN and CDR2 SVGIG (reference sequence). The chain's CDR3 is CAWSEEGPQHF. In nucleotides, the CDR3 is TGTGCCTGGAGTGAGGAGGGGCCCCAGCATTTT.